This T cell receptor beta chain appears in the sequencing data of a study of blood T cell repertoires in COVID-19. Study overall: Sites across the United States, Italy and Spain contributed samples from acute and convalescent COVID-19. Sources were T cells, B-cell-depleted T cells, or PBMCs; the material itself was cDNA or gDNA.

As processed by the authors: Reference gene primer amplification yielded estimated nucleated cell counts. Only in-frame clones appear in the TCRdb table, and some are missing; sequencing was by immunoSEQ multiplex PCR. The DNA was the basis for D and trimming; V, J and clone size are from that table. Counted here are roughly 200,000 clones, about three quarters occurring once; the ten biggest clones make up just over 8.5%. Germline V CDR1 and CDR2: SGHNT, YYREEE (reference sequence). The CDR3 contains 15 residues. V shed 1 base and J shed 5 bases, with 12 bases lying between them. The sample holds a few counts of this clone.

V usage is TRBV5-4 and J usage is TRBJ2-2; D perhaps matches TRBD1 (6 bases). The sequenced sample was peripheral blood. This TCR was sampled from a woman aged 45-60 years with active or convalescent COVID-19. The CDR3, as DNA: TGTGCCAGCAGCTTGAGTACAGGGAATACCGGGGAGCTGTTTTTT. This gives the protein CASSLSTGNTGELFF.